The T cell receptor beta chain under discussion was sequenced for a study of shared clonotypes between healthy human individuals. Across the whole study: Ranging from 18 to 49 in age, donors were a couple of women and a few men. Findings and caveats of the study: In this cohort, only blood was sampled, and tissue repertoires likely differ.

Each donor was a Caucasian adult residing in Nashville, Tennessee. Sequencing used immunoSEQ multiplex PCR; TCRdb keeps in-frame clones, though not all of them. The data show over 700,000 clones, around 70% seen once. Remarks on this clone: Its antigen is still unknown.

With 3 bases clipped from V and 8 bases from J, the junction kept 4 bases outside the gene matches. CDR1 is SGHTA and CDR2 is FQGNSA in the germline V gene. This CDR3 is built from 13 residues. This clonotype originated in a woman in her 30s in good health. Sequenced input: memory CD4+ T cells sorted from blood. The subset here: CD45RA-negative fraction. The chain is built from TRBV7-2 and TRBJ2-4; the match to TRBD2 covers 7 bases. The CDR3 bases are TGTGCCAGCAGCTTGGAGGGAGGGGACATTCAGTACTTC. It is translated as CASSLEGGDIQYF.